The following is a TCR beta chain sequence with its context. TCRdb reprocessed the 5' RACE reads; each CDR3 protein has one entry and no DNA is given. The sample has fewer than 550,000 distinct CDR3 sequences, and its top ten clones hold roughly 1.4%. The CDR3 has 13 amino acids. Germline V gives CDR1 WNHNN, CDR2 SYGVQD (reference sequence). These data originate in a study of T cells expressing NK-cell markers. The clonotype originates from a woman between 50 and 59 years old in good health. The gene calls are TRBV10-1 and TRBJ1-3. The sequencing input was blood T cells: a sorted CD56 or NKG2C T cell subset, CD4+ or CD8+ T cells, or bulk PBMC T cells (not recorded which). Here the CDR3 reads CASSNAGGNTIYF.